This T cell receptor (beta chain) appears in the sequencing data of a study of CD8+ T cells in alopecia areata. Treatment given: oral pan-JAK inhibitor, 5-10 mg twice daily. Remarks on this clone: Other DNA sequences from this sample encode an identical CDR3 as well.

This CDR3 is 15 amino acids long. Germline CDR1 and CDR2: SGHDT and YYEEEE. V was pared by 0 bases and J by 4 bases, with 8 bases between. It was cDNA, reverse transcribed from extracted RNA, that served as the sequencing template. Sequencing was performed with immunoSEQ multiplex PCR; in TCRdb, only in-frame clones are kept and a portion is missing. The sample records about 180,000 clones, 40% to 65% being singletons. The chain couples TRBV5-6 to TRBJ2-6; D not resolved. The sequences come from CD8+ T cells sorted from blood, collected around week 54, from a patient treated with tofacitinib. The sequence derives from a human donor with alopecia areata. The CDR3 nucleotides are TGTGCCAGCAGCTTGGGAGTGTCCGGGGCCAACGTCCTGACTTTC. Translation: CASSLGVSGANVLTF.